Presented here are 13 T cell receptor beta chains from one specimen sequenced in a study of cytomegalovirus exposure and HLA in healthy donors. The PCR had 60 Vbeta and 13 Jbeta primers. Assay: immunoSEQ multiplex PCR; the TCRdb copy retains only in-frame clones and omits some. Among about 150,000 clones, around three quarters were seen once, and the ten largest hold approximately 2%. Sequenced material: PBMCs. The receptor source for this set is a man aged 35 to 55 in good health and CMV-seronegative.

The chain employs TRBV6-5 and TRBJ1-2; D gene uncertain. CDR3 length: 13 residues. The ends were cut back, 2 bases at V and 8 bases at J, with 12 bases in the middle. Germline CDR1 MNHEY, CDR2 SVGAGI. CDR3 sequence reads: CASSYTGESGYTF. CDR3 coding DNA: TGTGCCAGCAGTTACACCGGGGAAAGCGGCTACACCTTC.

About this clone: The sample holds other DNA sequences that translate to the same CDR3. DNA of the CDR3: TGTGCCTGGAGTGTGAAGCCGGGGAACAATGAGCAGTTCTTC. Translation gives CAWSVKPGNNEQFF. The chain joins TRBV30 to TRBJ2-1; maybe TRBD2 (5 bases). The CDR3 totals 14 residues. Per germline, CDR1 GTSNPN and CDR2 SVGIG (reference sequence). Trimming removed 0 bases from V and 5 bases from J, with 11 bases in between.

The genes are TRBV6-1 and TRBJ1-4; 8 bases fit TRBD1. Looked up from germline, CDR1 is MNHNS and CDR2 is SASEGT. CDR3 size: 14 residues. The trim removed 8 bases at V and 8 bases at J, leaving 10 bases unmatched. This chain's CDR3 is CASGRGQGGEKLFF. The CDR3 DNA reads TGTGCCAGCGGTAGAGGACAGGGCGGGGAAAAACTGTTTTTT.

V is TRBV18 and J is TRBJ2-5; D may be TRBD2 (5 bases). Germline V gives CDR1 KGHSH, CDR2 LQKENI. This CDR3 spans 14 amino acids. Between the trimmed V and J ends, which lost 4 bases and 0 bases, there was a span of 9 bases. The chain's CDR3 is CASSRSGHQETQYF. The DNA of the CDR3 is TGTGCCAGCTCACGGAGCGGACACCAAGAGACCCAGTACTTC.

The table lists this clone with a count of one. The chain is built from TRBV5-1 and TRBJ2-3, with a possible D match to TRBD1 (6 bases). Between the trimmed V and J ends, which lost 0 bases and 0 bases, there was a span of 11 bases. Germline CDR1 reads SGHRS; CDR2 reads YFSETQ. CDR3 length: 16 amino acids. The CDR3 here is CASSLVATGSTDTQYF. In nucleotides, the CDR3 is TGCGCCAGCAGCTTGGTCGCGACAGGAAGCACAGATACGCAGTATTTT.

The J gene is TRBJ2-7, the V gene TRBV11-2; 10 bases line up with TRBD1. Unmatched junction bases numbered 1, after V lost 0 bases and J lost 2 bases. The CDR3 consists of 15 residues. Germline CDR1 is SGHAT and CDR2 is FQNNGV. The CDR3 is CASSLEGTGAYEQYF. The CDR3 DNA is TGTGCCAGCAGCTTAGAAGGGACAGGGGCCTACGAGCAGTACTTC.

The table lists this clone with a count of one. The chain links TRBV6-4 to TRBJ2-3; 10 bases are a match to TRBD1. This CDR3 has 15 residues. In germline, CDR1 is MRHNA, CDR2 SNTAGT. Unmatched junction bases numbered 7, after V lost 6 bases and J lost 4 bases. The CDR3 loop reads CASSSTGTGADTQYF. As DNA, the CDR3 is TGTGCCAGCAGCTCCACCGGGACAGGGGCAGATACGCAGTATTTT.

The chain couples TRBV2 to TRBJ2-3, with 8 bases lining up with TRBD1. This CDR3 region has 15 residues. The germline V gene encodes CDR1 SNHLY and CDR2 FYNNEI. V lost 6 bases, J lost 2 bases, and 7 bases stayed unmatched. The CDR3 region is CASRKTGGLTDTQYF. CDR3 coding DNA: TGTGCCAGCAGAAAAACAGGGGGACTCACAGATACGCAGTATTTT. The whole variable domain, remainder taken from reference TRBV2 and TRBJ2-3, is EPEVTQTPSHQVTQMGQEVILRCVPISNHLYFYWYRQILGQKVEFLVSFYNNEISEKSEIFDDQFSVERPDGSNFTLKIRSTKLEDSAMYFCASRKTGGLTDTQYFGPGTRLTVL.

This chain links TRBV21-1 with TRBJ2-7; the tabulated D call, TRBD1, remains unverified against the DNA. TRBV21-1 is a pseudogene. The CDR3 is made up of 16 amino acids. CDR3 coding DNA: TGTGCCAGCAGCAACCCTTCAGACAGGGACTCCTACGAGCAGTACTTC. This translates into CASSNPSDRDSYEQYF.

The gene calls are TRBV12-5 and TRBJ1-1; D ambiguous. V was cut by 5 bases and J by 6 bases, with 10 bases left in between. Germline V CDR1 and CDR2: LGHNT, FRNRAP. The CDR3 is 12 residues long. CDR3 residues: CASGLEDAEAFF. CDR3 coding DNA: TGTGCTAGTGGTCTAGAGGATGCTGAAGCTTTCTTT.

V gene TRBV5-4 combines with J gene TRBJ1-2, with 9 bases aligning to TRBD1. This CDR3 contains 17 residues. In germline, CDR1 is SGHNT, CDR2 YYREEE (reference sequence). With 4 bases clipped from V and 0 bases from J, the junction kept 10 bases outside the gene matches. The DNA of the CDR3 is TGTGCCAGCAGCGCATTACCCGGGACAGGGCCTAACTATGGCTACACCTTC. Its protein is CASSALPGTGPNYGYTF.

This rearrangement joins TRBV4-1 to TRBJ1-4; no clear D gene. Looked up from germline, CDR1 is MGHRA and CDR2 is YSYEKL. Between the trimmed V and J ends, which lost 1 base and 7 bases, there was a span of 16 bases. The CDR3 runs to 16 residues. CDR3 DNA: TGCGCCAGCAGCCAAGCGGTATCCGGGATCGGTGAAAAACTGTTTTTT. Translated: CASSQAVSGIGEKLFF.

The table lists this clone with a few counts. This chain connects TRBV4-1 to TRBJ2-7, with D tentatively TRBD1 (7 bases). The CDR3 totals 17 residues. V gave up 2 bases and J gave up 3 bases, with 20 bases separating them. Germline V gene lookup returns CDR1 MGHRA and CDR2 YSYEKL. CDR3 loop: CASSQSGGGANLYEQYF. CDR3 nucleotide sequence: TGCGCCAGCAGCCAAAGTGGAGGGGGCGCGAATCTCTACGAGCAGTACTTC.